There are many counts of the clone carrying this T cell receptor beta chain. The CDR3 runs 16 residues. The V end was cut by 4 bases, the J end by 4 bases, with 14 bases between. The germline V gene has CDR1 MNHNS and CDR2 SASEGT. MiXCR was run by TCRdb on the reads, yielding one entry per CDR3 protein. Among some 450,000 distinct CDR3 sequences listed, 31% were seen once. This sample stems from a study of T cell repertoires in cytomegalovirus infection. Sequenced material: PBMCs. The rearrangement joins TRBV6-1 to TRBJ2-6; maybe TRBD1 (5 bases). The sequence came from a human donor in good health (CMV status not recorded). Some clones in this sample may be carry-over from other donors' samples. Here the CDR3 DNA reads TGTGCCAGCAGTGTCGATTCAGGGCTCGGGGCCAACGTCCTGACTTTC. It specifies CASSVDSGLGANVLTF.